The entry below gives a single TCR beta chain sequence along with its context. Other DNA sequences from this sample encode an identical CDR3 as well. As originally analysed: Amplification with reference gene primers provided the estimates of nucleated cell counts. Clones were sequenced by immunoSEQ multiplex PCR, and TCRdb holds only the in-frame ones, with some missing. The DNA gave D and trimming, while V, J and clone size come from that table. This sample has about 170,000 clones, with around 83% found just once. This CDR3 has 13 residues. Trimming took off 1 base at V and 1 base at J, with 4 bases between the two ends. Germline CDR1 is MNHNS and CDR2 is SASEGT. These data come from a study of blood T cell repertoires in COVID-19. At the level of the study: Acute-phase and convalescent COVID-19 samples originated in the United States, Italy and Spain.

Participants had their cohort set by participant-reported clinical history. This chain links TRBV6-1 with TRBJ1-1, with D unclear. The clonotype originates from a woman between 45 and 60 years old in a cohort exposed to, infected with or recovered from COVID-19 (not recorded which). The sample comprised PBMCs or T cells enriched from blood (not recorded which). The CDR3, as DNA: TGTGCCAGCAGTGAAGTCAGGAACACTGAAGCTTTCTTT. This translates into CASSEVRNTEAFF.